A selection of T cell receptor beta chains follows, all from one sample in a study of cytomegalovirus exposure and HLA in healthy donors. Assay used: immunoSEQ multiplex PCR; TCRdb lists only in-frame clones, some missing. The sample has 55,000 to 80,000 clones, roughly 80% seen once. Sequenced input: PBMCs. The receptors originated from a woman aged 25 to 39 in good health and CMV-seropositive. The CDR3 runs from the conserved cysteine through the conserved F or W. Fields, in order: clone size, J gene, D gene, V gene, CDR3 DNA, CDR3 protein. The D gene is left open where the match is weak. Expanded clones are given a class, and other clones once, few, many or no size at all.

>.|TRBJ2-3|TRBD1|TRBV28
TGTGCCAGCAGTTTATACAGGGGGAGGACAGATACGCAGTATTTT
CASSLYRGRTDTQYF
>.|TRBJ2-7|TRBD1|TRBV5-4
TGTGCCAGCAGCGTCAAAGGACAGGGCCCCTACGAGCAGTACTTC
CASSVKGQGPYEQYF
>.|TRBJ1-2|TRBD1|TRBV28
TGTGCCAGCAGTGGAGGGGGCCTCAACTATGGCTACACCTTC
CASSGGGLNYGYTF
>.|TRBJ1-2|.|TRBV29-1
TGCAGCGTTGAGACATTGGGCCGCGATGAGAATGGCTACACCTTC
CSVETLGRDENGYTF
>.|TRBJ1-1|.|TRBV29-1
TGCAGCGTTATTAACAGGGCGAGGAACACTGAAGCTTTCTTT
CSVINRARNTEAFF
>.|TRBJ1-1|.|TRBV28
TGTGCCAGCAGTTTACGTCAGACAATTATGAACACTGAAGCTTTCTTT
CASSLRQTIMNTEAFF
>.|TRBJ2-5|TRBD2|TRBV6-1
TGTGCCAGCAGTGTGAATCGACTAGCGGCTACGAGGGAGACCCAGTACTTC
CASSVNRLAATRETQYF
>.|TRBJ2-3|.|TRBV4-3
TGCGCCAGCAGCCCCCAGGGGATGGGCACAGATACGCAGTATTTT
CASSPQGMGTDTQYF
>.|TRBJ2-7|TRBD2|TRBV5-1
TGCGCCAGCAGCTTGGGGGGCGGACTAGCAGGCTACGAGCAGTACTTC
CASSLGGGLAGYEQYF
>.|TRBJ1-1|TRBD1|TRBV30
TGTGCCTGGAGTGGTGGAGGGACAGGGGGGACTGAAGCTTTCTTT
CAWSGGGTGGTEAFF
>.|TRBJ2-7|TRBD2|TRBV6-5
TGTGCCAGTACTTTCGGGAGGGAGCAGTACTTC
CASTFGREQYF
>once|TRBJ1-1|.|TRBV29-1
TGCAGCGTTGAAAGGGGCCTGAACACTGAAGCTTTCTTT
CSVERGLNTEAFF
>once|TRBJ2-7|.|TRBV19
TGTGCCAGTGGATCGCTCAGCGGGCAGTACTTC
CASGSLSGQYF
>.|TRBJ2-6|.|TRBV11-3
TGTGCCAGCAGCTCTAACCAGGGAAGGGGTGGGGCCAACGTCCTGACTTTC
CASSSNQGRGGANVLTF
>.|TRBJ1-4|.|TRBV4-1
TGCGCCAGCAGCCAAGATGGAACAGTGGTTGAAAATGAAAAACTGTTTTTT
CASSQDGTVVENEKLFF
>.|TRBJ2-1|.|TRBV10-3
TGTGCCATCAGTGAGTCGATCGGGATCACAGGGGAGGCCAATGAGCAGTTCTTC
CAISESIGITGEANEQFF
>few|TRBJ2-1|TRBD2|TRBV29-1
TGCAGCGGCGGACTAGCGGGCCCGATTAGGAGGTACAATGAGCAGTTCTTC
CSGGLAGPIRRYNEQFF
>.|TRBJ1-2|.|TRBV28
TGTGCCAGCGGGCCTCCTAACTATGGCTACACCTTC
CASGPPNYGYTF
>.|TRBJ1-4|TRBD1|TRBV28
TGTGCCAGCAGTTTGACAGGGGAAAAACTGTTTTTT
CASSLTGEKLFF
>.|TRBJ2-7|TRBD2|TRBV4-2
TGTGCCAGCAGCCAGCCTACTAGCGCTCCCAACGAGCAGTACTTC
CASSQPTSAPNEQYF
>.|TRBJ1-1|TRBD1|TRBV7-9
TGTGCCAGCAGTTTGACAGGGGCAGTTATGAACACTGAAGCTTTCTTT
CASSLTGAVMNTEAFF
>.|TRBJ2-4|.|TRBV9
TGTGCCAGCAGCGTAGACTCCGCCCTATCCAAAAACATTCAGTACTTC
CASSVDSALSKNIQYF
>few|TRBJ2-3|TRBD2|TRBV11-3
TGTGCCAGCAGCCCCCTAGCGGGACCCACAGATACGCAGTATTTT
CASSPLAGPTDTQYF
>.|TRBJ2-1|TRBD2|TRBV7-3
TGTGCCAGCAGCTTGGCGGGAGGGTACAATGAGCAGTTCTTC
CASSLAGGYNEQFF
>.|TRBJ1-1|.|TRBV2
TGTGCCACCCTGCCCGGAGCCACTGAAGCTTTCTTT
CATLPGATEAFF
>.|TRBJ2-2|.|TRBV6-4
TGTGCCAGCAGTCCTGACAGACCCGGGGAGCTGTTTTTT
CASSPDRPGELFF
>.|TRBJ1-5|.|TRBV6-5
TGTGCCAGCAGTTACTCGCCGCCGGGGAGCAATCAGCCCCAGCATTTT
CASSYSPPGSNQPQHF
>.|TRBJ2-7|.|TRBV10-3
TGTGCCATCAGGTTTAGCGCCTACGAGCAGTACTTC
CAIRFSAYEQYF
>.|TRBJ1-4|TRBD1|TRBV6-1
TGTGCCAGCAGTCCCGGGACAGGGAGCGAAAAACTGTTTTTT
CASSPGTGSEKLFF
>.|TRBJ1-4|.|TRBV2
TGTGCCAGCAGCCACTCGGAGGGAGCTGAAAAACTGTTTTTT
CASSHSEGAEKLFF
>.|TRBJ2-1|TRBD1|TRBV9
TGTGCCAGCAGCGTTCGGACAGGGGGCTCCTACAATGAGCAGTTCTTC
CASSVRTGGSYNEQFF
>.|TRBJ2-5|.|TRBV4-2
TGTGCCAGCAGCCAGACAGGTCGAGAGACCCAGTACTTC
CASSQTGRETQYF
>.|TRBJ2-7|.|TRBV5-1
TGCGCCAGCAGCTTGGGCCCTGGGGGGGAGCAGTACTTC
CASSLGPGGEQYF
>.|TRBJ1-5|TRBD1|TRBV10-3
TGTGCCATCAGTGAACGGCAGGGGGTTAGCAATCAGCCCCAGCATTTT
CAISERQGVSNQPQHF
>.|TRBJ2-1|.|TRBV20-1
TGCAGTGCTAGGCAGTACAATGAGCAGTTCTTC
CSARQYNEQFF
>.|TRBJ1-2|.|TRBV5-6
TGTGCCAGCAGCTTTGTATGGGCCGTTAACTATGGCTACACCTTC
CASSFVWAVNYGYTF